Listed below are T cell receptor beta chains from one sample, sequenced in a study of T cell changes during pregnancy in multiple sclerosis. Sequencing used immunoSEQ multiplex PCR; TCRdb keeps in-frame clones, though not all of them. The sample records roughly 29,000 clones, 75% to 90% being singletons. This material consisted of CD4+ T cells from peripheral blood mononuclear cells, taken in the first trimester of pregnancy. All receptors derive from a female donor in good health, enrolled as a control in a pregnancy study. Each CDR3 is given with its conserved first and last residue. Each record gives: V gene, D gene, J gene, clone size, CDR3 protein, CDR3 DNA. D genes are given only for firm matches. Rows give clone size only sometimes, using once, few, many, or a class for an expanded clone.

v_gene: TRBV2; d_gene: TRBD1; j_gene: TRBJ1-5; abundance: few; CDR3aa: CASRRQGNQPQHF; CDR3nt: TGTGCCAGCAGACGACAGGGGAATCAGCCCCAGCATTTT
v_gene: TRBV6-5; d_gene: TRBD1; j_gene: TRBJ2-7; abundance: few; CDR3aa: CASSYVRGRLEYEQYF; CDR3nt: TGTGCCAGCAGTTACGTCAGGGGGCGGCTGGAATACGAGCAGTACTTC
v_gene: TRBV19; d_gene: TRBD1; j_gene: TRBJ1-4; abundance: .; CDR3aa: CASRPDRGLATNEKLFF; CDR3nt: TGTGCCAGCAGGCCGGACAGGGGGCTTGCAACTAATGAAAAACTGTTTTTT
v_gene: TRBV28; d_gene: .; j_gene: TRBJ1-6; abundance: .; CDR3aa: CASSSSMRGQNSPLHF; CDR3nt: TGTGCCAGCAGTTCCTCCATGCGGGGGCAGAATTCACCCCTCCACTTT
v_gene: TRBV30; d_gene: TRBD1; j_gene: TRBJ1-2; abundance: .; CDR3aa: CAWSVSRTGGGYTF; CDR3nt: TGTGCCTGGAGTGTATCCAGGACAGGGGGGGGCTACACCTTC
v_gene: TRBV20-1; d_gene: .; j_gene: TRBJ2-2; abundance: .; CDR3aa: CSATEYGELFF; CDR3nt: TGCAGTGCTACCGAGTACGGGGAGCTGTTTTTT
v_gene: TRBV7-3; d_gene: .; j_gene: TRBJ1-1; abundance: .; CDR3aa: CASSLSGTVNTEAFF; CDR3nt: TGTGCCAGCAGCTTAAGTGGCACCGTGAACACTGAAGCTTTCTTT
v_gene: TRBV5-1; d_gene: TRBD2; j_gene: TRBJ2-1; abundance: .; CDR3aa: CASSFERGYNEQFF; CDR3nt: TGCGCCAGCAGCTTCGAGCGGGGTTACAATGAGCAGTTCTTC
v_gene: TRBV19; d_gene: .; j_gene: TRBJ1-1; abundance: .; CDR3aa: CASSKPPESTEAFF; CDR3nt: TGTGCCAGTAGTAAGCCCCCGGAGAGCACTGAAGCTTTCTTT
v_gene: TRBV6-6; d_gene: .; j_gene: TRBJ1-1; abundance: .; CDR3aa: CASRGGLGEDEAFF; CDR3nt: TGTGCCAGCAGGGGGGGGTTGGGAGAAGATGAAGCTTTCTTT
v_gene: TRBV27; d_gene: TRBD1; j_gene: TRBJ2-7; abundance: .; CDR3aa: CASSLTGAGEQYF; CDR3nt: TGTGCCAGCAGCCTGACAGGGGCAGGCGAGCAGTACTTC
v_gene: TRBV18; d_gene: TRBD1; j_gene: TRBJ1-2; abundance: .; CDR3aa: CASSRTGAYGYTF; CDR3nt: TGTGCCAGCTCACGGACAGGAGCCTATGGCTACACCTTC
v_gene: TRBV5-4; d_gene: .; j_gene: TRBJ1-3; abundance: .; CDR3aa: CASSLSGGGPFSGNTIYF; CDR3nt: TGTGCCAGCAGCCTCTCGGGCGGGGGGCCTTTCTCTGGAAACACCATATATTTT
v_gene: TRBV28; d_gene: .; j_gene: TRBJ1-5; abundance: .; CDR3aa: CASSLQGGGNQPQHF; CDR3nt: TGTGCCAGCAGTTTGCAGGGTGGCGGCAATCAGCCCCAGCATTTT
v_gene: TRBV5-1; d_gene: TRBD1; j_gene: TRBJ2-7; abundance: .; CDR3aa: CASSLGQGGSEQYF; CDR3nt: TGCGCCAGCAGCTTGGGACAGGGGGGGAGCGAGCAGTACTTC
v_gene: TRBV6-4; d_gene: .; j_gene: TRBJ1-1; abundance: .; CDR3aa: CASRPEGDRTEAFF; CDR3nt: TGTGCCAGCCGCCCTGAGGGTGATCGGACTGAAGCTTTCTTT
v_gene: TRBV15; d_gene: TRBD2; j_gene: TRBJ2-5; abundance: .; CDR3aa: CATSTGGANLGETQYF; CDR3nt: TGTGCCACCAGCACCGGGGGGGCAAACCTTGGGGAGACCCAGTACTTC
v_gene: TRBV5-4; d_gene: .; j_gene: TRBJ1-1; abundance: .; CDR3aa: CASSFRSQGHTEAFF; CDR3nt: TGTGCCAGCAGCTTTAGGAGCCAGGGGCACACTGAAGCTTTCTTT
v_gene: TRBV4-1; d_gene: .; j_gene: TRBJ2-1; abundance: .; CDR3aa: CASSREVGGPREQFF; CDR3nt: TGCGCCAGCAGCCGAGAAGTGGGGGGGCCACGGGAGCAGTTCTTC
v_gene: TRBV6-5; d_gene: .; j_gene: TRBJ2-2; abundance: .; CDR3aa: CASTFGSWGTGELFF; CDR3nt: TGTGCCAGCACCTTCGGGAGTTGGGGCACCGGGGAGCTGTTTTTT
v_gene: TRBV7-3; d_gene: .; j_gene: TRBJ1-4; abundance: .; CDR3aa: CASSPFPGRQSNEKLFF; CDR3nt: TGTGCCAGCAGCCCCTTTCCCGGGAGGCAATCTAATGAAAAACTGTTTTTT
v_gene: TRBV7-9; d_gene: .; j_gene: TRBJ2-1; abundance: .; CDR3aa: CASSSRLDSYNEQFF; CDR3nt: TGTGCCAGCAGCTCCCGACTAGACTCCTACAATGAGCAGTTCTTC
v_gene: TRBV5-1; d_gene: TRBD1; j_gene: TRBJ2-2; abundance: .; CDR3aa: CASSPPTGGYAELFF; CDR3nt: TGCGCCAGCAGCCCACCTACAGGGGGCTACGCGGAGCTGTTTTTT
v_gene: TRBV5-1; d_gene: .; j_gene: TRBJ1-6; abundance: .; CDR3aa: CASSPAGVSGSPLHF; CDR3nt: TGCGCCAGCAGCCCGGCGGGGGTCTCGGGATCACCCCTCCACTTT
v_gene: TRBV7-8; d_gene: .; j_gene: TRBJ1-6; abundance: .; CDR3aa: CASSSTGYSPLHF; CDR3nt: TGTGCCAGCAGCTCTACAGGCTATTCACCCCTCCACTTT
v_gene: TRBV9; d_gene: TRBD2; j_gene: TRBJ2-7; abundance: .; CDR3aa: CASSVQSGSKDEQYF; CDR3nt: TGTGCCAGCAGCGTACAGAGCGGGAGTAAGGACGAGCAGTACTTC
v_gene: TRBV19; d_gene: .; j_gene: TRBJ1-5; abundance: .; CDR3aa: CASSIVYSNQPQHF; CDR3nt: TGTGCCAGTAGTATAGTATATAGCAATCAGCCCCAGCATTTT
v_gene: TRBV28; d_gene: .; j_gene: TRBJ1-2; abundance: .; CDR3aa: CASSLLPSRGLRYGYTF; CDR3nt: TGTGCCAGCAGTTTATTGCCCTCCCGCGGTTTGCGGTATGGCTACACCTTC
v_gene: TRBV27; d_gene: .; j_gene: TRBJ1-2; abundance: .; CDR3aa: CASSLRENYGYTF; CDR3nt: TGTGCCAGCAGTTTACGGGAGAACTATGGCTACACCTTC
v_gene: TRBV7-2; d_gene: TRBD2; j_gene: TRBJ2-7; abundance: .; CDR3aa: CASSLGTSGRGEQYF; CDR3nt: TGTGCCAGCAGCTTAGGGACTAGCGGGAGAGGCGAGCAGTACTTC
v_gene: TRBV28; d_gene: .; j_gene: TRBJ1-1; abundance: .; CDR3aa: CASSPSRGEMNTEAFF; CDR3nt: TGTGCCAGCAGTCCATCCCGAGGCGAAATGAACACTGAAGCTTTCTTT
v_gene: TRBV5-6; d_gene: TRBD2; j_gene: TRBJ2-1; abundance: .; CDR3aa: CASSSLAGGNNEQFF; CDR3nt: TGTGCCAGCAGCTCCTTAGCGGGCGGAAATAATGAGCAGTTCTTC
v_gene: TRBV27; d_gene: TRBD1; j_gene: TRBJ2-1; abundance: .; CDR3aa: CASSSGQGAYNEQFF; CDR3nt: TGTGCCAGCAGTTCAGGACAGGGGGCATACAATGAGCAGTTCTTC
v_gene: TRBV6-1; d_gene: .; j_gene: TRBJ2-7; abundance: .; CDR3aa: CASSQERGDEQYF; CDR3nt: TGTGCCAGCAGTCAAGAGAGAGGCGACGAGCAGTACTTC
v_gene: TRBV5-1; d_gene: TRBD1; j_gene: TRBJ2-7; abundance: .; CDR3aa: CASSADRANEQYF; CDR3nt: TGCGCCAGCAGCGCGGACAGGGCTAACGAGCAGTACTTC
v_gene: TRBV6-6; d_gene: .; j_gene: TRBJ2-7; abundance: .; CDR3aa: CASSYSQGTSYEQYF; CDR3nt: TGTGCCAGCAGTTACTCCCAGGGGACCTCCTACGAGCAGTACTTC
v_gene: TRBV4-1; d_gene: TRBD2; j_gene: TRBJ2-7; abundance: .; CDR3aa: CASSLGTSGPSYEQYF; CDR3nt: TGCGCCAGCAGCCTCGGGACTAGCGGCCCCTCCTACGAGCAGTACTTC
v_gene: TRBV6-1; d_gene: TRBD2; j_gene: TRBJ2-7; abundance: once; CDR3aa: CASSEGAGSYEQYF; CDR3nt: TGTGCCAGCAGTGAAGGAGCGGGAAGCTACGAGCAGTACTTC
v_gene: TRBV29-1; d_gene: TRBD1; j_gene: TRBJ1-3; abundance: .; CDR3aa: CSVRQGAGNTIYF; CDR3nt: TGCAGCGTTCGACAGGGCGCAGGAAACACCATATATTTT
v_gene: TRBV28; d_gene: TRBD1; j_gene: TRBJ1-5; abundance: once; CDR3aa: CASSFIGTGNQPQHF; CDR3nt: TGTGCCAGCAGTTTCATTGGGACAGGGAATCAGCCCCAGCATTTT
v_gene: TRBV2; d_gene: .; j_gene: TRBJ1-1; abundance: .; CDR3aa: CASSRSERVEAFF; CDR3nt: TGTGCCAGCAGCCGCAGCGAGAGGGTAGAAGCTTTCTTT
v_gene: TRBV7-9; d_gene: TRBD1; j_gene: TRBJ2-6; abundance: .; CDR3aa: CASSFRAGQGYSGANVLTF; CDR3nt: TGTGCCAGCAGCTTTAGAGCGGGACAGGGGTATTCTGGGGCCAACGTCCTGACTTTC
v_gene: TRBV28; d_gene: .; j_gene: TRBJ1-1; abundance: .; CDR3aa: CASSSTTIQGWDTEAFF; CDR3nt: TGTGCCAGCAGCTCAACGACAATACAGGGATGGGACACTGAAGCTTTCTTT
v_gene: TRBV5-1; d_gene: .; j_gene: TRBJ1-1; abundance: .; CDR3aa: CASKEAGSMNTEAFF; CDR3nt: TGCGCCAGCAAGGAGGCGGGAAGCATGAACACTGAAGCTTTCTTT
v_gene: TRBV6-5; d_gene: TRBD1; j_gene: TRBJ1-5; abundance: .; CDR3aa: CASSPPTGDGQPQHF; CDR3nt: TGTGCCAGCAGTCCCCCAACAGGGGATGGTCAGCCCCAGCATTTT
v_gene: TRBV4-2; d_gene: .; j_gene: TRBJ2-3; abundance: .; CDR3aa: CASSQDPGVTDTQYF; CDR3nt: TGTGCCAGCAGCCAAGATCCGGGAGTCACAGATACGCAGTATTTT
v_gene: TRBV9; d_gene: TRBD1; j_gene: TRBJ2-7; abundance: few; CDR3aa: CASTPGQDSYEQYF; CDR3nt: TGTGCCAGCACCCCGGGACAGGACTCCTACGAGCAGTACTTC
v_gene: TRBV5-4; d_gene: .; j_gene: TRBJ2-7; abundance: .; CDR3aa: CASSLGPQYEQYF; CDR3nt: TGTGCCAGCAGCTTGGGGCCTCAATACGAGCAGTACTTC
v_gene: TRBV7-7; d_gene: TRBD2; j_gene: TRBJ2-1; abundance: .; CDR3aa: CASSLDHSSGSKFF; CDR3nt: TGTGCTAGCAGCTTAGACCATTCTAGCGGGAGTAAGTTCTTC
v_gene: TRBV4-3; d_gene: TRBD1; j_gene: TRBJ2-3; abundance: .; CDR3aa: CASSQDPTGGADTQYF; CDR3nt: TGCGCCAGCAGCCAAGATCCGACAGGGGGCGCCGATACGCAGTATTTT
v_gene: TRBV2; d_gene: TRBD1; j_gene: TRBJ1-6; abundance: .; CDR3aa: CASSQGVLDSPLHF; CDR3nt: TGTGCCAGCAGTCAGGGGGTCCTAGATTCACCCCTCCACTTT
v_gene: TRBV5-8; d_gene: TRBD2; j_gene: TRBJ2-1; abundance: once; CDR3aa: CASSSTGTSESYNEQFF; CDR3nt: TGTGCCAGCAGCTCCACCGGGACTAGCGAATCGTACAATGAGCAGTTCTTC
v_gene: TRBV4-3; d_gene: TRBD2; j_gene: TRBJ2-5; abundance: .; CDR3aa: CASSQVGTSGSGETQYF; CDR3nt: TGCGCCAGCAGCCAAGTAGGGACTAGCGGGAGCGGGGAGACCCAGTACTTC
v_gene: TRBV27; d_gene: TRBD2; j_gene: TRBJ2-7; abundance: .; CDR3aa: CASSLSLAGGPGEQYF; CDR3nt: TGTGCCAGCAGTTTGTCCCTAGCGGGGGGCCCGGGGGAGCAGTACTTC
v_gene: TRBV10-3; d_gene: .; j_gene: TRBJ2-5; abundance: once; CDR3aa: CAISDEPSPETQYF; CDR3nt: TGTGCCATCAGTGACGAACCGAGTCCAGAGACCCAGTACTTC
v_gene: TRBV5-1; d_gene: TRBD1; j_gene: TRBJ1-4; abundance: .; CDR3aa: CASSLGNRGVNEKLFF; CDR3nt: TGCGCCAGCAGCTTGGGAAACAGGGGAGTTAATGAAAAACTGTTTTTT
v_gene: TRBV7-2; d_gene: .; j_gene: TRBJ2-2; abundance: .; CDR3aa: CASSSDTGELFF; CDR3nt: TGTGCCAGCAGCTCGGACACCGGGGAGCTGTTTTTT
v_gene: TRBV14; d_gene: TRBD2; j_gene: TRBJ2-1; abundance: .; CDR3aa: CASSQTSGESYNEQFF; CDR3nt: TGTGCCAGCAGCCAAACTAGCGGCGAGTCCTACAATGAGCAGTTCTTC
v_gene: TRBV5-8; d_gene: .; j_gene: TRBJ1-2; abundance: few; CDR3aa: CASRVAGEGYTF; CDR3nt: TGTGCCAGCAGGGTTGCGGGGGAAGGCTACACCTTC